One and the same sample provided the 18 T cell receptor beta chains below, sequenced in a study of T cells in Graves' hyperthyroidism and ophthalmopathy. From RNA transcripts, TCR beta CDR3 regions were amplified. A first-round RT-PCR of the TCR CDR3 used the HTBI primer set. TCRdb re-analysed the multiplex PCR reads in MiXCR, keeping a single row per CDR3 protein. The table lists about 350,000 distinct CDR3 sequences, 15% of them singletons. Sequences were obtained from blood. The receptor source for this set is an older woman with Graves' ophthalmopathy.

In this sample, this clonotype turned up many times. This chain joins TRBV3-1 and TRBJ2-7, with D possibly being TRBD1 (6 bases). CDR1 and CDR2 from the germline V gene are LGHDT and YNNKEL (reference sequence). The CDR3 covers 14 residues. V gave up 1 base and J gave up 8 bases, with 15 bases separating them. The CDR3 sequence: CASSQATGPLQQYF. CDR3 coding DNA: TGTGCCAGCAGCCAAGCAACAGGGCCTCTTCAGCAGTACTTC.

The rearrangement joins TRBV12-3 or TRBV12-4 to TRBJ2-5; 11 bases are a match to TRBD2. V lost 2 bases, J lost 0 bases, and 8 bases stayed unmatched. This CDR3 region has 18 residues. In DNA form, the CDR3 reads TGTGCCAGCAGTTTAAGGTTGACTAGCGGGACCTACCAAGAGACCCAGTACTTC. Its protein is CASSLRLTSGTYQETQYF.

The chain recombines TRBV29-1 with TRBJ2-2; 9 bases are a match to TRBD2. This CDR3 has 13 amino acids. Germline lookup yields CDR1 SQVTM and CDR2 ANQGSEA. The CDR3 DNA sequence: TGCGGGTTAGCGGGGGTGAACACCGGGGAGCTGTTTTTT. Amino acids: CGLAGVNTGELFF.

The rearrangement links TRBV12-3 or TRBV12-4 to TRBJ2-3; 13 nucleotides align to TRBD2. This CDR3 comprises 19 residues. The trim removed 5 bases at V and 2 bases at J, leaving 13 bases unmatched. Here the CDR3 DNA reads TGTGCCAGCAGTCCTTCGGGACTAGCGGGGAGCTATATCACAGATACGCAGTATTTT. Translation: CASSPSGLAGSYITDTQYF.

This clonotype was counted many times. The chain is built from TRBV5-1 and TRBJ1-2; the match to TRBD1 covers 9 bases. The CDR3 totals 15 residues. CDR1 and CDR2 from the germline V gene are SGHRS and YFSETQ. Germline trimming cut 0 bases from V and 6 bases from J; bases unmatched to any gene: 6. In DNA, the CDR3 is TGCGCCAGCAGCTTGGCCTTGGGGACAGGGCATGGCTACACCTTC. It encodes CASSLALGTGHGYTF. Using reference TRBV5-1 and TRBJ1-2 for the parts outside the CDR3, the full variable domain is KAGVTQTPRYLIKTRGQQVTLSCSPISGHRSVSWYQQTPGQGLQFLFEYFSETQRNKGNFPGRFSGRQFSNSRSEMNVSTLELGDSALYLCASSLALGTGHGYTFGSGTRLTVV.

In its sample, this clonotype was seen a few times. CDR3 sequence (DNA): TGCAGCGTTGAAGAATTCGGACTAGCGGGATCTGGGGAGCTGTTTTTT. It is translated as CSVEEFGLAGSGELFF. The chain uses TRBV29-1 and TRBJ2-2; the match to TRBD2 covers 12 bases. Germline CDR1 reads SQVTM; CDR2 reads ANQGSEA. The ends lost 0 bases at V and 8 bases at J; junction bases unmatched: 7. The CDR3 runs to 16 residues.

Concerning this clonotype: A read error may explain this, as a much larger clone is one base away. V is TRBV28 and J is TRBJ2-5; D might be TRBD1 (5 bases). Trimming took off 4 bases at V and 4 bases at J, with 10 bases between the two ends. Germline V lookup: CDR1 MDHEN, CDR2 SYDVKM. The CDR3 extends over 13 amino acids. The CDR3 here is CASSYKGLETQYF. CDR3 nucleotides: TGTGCCAGCAGTTATAAGGGGTTAGAGACCCAGTACTTC.

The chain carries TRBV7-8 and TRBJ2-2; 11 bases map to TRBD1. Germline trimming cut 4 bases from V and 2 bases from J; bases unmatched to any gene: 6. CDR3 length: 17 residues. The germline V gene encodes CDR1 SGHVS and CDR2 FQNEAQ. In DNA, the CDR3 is TGTGCCAGCAGCTACATATGGACAGGGGGCAACACCGGGGAGCTGTTTTTT. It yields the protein CASSYIWTGGNTGELFF.

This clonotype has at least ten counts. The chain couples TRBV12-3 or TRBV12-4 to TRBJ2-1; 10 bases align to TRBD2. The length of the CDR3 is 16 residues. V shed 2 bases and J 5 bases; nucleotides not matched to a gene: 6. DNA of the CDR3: TGTGCCAGCAGTTTACTCCTAGCGGGAGTCCACAATGAGCAGTTCTTC. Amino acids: CASSLLLAGVHNEQFF.

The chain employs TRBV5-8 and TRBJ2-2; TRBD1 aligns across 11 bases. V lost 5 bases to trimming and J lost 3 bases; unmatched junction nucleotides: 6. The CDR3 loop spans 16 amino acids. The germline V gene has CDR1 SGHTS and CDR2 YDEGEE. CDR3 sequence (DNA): TGTGCCAGCAGGCCCGGGACAGGGGGACACACCGGGGAGCTGTTTTTT. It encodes CASRPGTGGHTGELFF.

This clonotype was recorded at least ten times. CDR3 region: CASSSESGDGKTQYF. DNA for the CDR3: TGTGCCAGCAGCTCAGAGTCGGGGGACGGGAAGACCCAGTACTTC. This chain links TRBV7-3 with TRBJ2-5, with D perhaps TRBD2 (6 bases). CDR1 is SGHTA and CDR2 is FQGTGA in the germline V gene. CDR3 length: 15 amino acids. V shed 4 bases and J shed 6 bases, with 18 bases lying between them. The entire variable domain, with the rest obtained from reference TRBV7-3 and TRBJ2-5, is as follows: GAGVSQTPSNKVTEKGKYVELRCDPISGHTALYWYRQSLGQGPEFLIYFQGTGAADDSGLPNDRFFAVRPEGSVSTLKIQRTERGDSAVYLCASSSESGDGKTQYFGPGTRLLVL.

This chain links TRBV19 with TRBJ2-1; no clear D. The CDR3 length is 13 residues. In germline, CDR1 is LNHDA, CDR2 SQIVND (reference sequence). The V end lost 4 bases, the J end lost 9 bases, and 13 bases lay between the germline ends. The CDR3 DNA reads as TGTGCCAGTAGTACCCCCCGGGTGGGTGAGCAGTTCTTC. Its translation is CASSTPRVGEQFF.

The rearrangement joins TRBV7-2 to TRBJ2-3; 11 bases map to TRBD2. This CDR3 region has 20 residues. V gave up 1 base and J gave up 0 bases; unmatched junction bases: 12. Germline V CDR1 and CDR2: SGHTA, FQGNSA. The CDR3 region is CASSLGIRGRTSGSTDTQYF. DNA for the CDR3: TGTGCCAGCAGCTTAGGGATCAGGGGACGGACTAGCGGGAGCACAGATACGCAGTATTTT. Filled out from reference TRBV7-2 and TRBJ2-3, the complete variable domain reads GAGVSQSPSNKVTEKGKDVELRCDPISGHTALYWYRQSLGQGLEFLIYFQGNSAPDKSGLPSDRFSAERTGGSVSTLTIQRTQQEDSAVYLCASSLGIRGRTSGSTDTQYFGPGTRLTVL.

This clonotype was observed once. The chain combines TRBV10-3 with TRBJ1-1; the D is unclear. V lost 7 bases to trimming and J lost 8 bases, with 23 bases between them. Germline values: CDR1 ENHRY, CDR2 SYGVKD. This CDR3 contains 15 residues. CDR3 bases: TGTGCCATCATTGTCCGGGAAAAAGGAGGTCTAGAAGCTTTCTTT. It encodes CAIIVREKGGLEAFF.

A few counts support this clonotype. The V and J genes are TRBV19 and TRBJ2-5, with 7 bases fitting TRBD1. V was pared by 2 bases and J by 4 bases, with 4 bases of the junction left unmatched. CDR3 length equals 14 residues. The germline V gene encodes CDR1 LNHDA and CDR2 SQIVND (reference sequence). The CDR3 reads CASSITGQLETQYF. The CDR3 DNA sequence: TGTGCCAGTAGTATAACGGGACAGCTAGAGACCCAGTACTTC.

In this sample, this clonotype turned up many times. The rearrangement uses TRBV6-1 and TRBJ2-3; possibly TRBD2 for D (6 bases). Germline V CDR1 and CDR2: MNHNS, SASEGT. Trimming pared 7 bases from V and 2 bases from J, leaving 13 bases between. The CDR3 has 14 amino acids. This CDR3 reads CASTRDSDTDTQYF. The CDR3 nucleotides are TGTGCCAGCACCCGGGACTCCGACACAGATACGCAGTATTTT.

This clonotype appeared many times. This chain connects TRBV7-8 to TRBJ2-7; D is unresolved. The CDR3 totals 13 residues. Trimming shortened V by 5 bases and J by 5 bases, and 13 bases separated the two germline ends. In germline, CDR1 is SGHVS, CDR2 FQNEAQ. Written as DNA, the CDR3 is TGTGCCAGCAGCGTAGAGCGTTTCGACGAGCAGTACTTC. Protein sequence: CASSVERFDEQYF.

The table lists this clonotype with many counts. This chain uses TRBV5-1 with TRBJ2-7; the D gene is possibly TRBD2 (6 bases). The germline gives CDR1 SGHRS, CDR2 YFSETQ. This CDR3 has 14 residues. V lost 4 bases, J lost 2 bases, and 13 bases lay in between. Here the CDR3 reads CASSPSGEPYEQYF. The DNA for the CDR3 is TGCGCCAGCAGCCCTTCGGGGGAGCCCTACGAGCAGTACTTC. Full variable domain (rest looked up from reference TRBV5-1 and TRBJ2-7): KAGVTQTPRYLIKTRGQQVTLSCSPISGHRSVSWYQQTPGQGLQFLFEYFSETQRNKGNFPGRFSGRQFSNSRSEMNVSTLELGDSALYLCASSPSGEPYEQYFGPGTRLTVT.